Sequencing of this TCR beta chain was carried out in a study of shared clonotypes between healthy human individuals. Germline V gives CDR1 SGHTA, CDR2 FQGNSA. Trimming removed 7 bases from V and 6 bases from J; junction bases left unmatched: 15. The CDR3 extends over 17 amino acids. The authors distributed each subset's genomic DNA evenly over several immunoSEQ plates. Assay: immunoSEQ multiplex PCR; the TCRdb copy retains only in-frame clones and omits some. The data contain some 1.5 million clones, around 98% of them singletons. This chain uses TRBV7-2 with TRBJ1-5, with 10 positions matching TRBD1. The TCR comes from a man aged 25-40 years in good health. The sample was naive CD4+ T cells sorted from blood. The subset denotes: CD45RA+ positively selected. CDR3 DNA: TGTGCCAGCACTAACCGCGGCTATGGACAGGGGGTTCAGCCCCAGCATTTT. Amino acid sequence: CASTNRGYGQGVQPQHF.